The clone carrying this TCR beta chain was counted a few times. Its target is unknown. Assay: immunoSEQ multiplex PCR; the TCRdb copy retains only in-frame clones and omits some. The sample contains fewer than 70,000 clones, 75% to 90% of which appear only once. This record comes from a study of OX40 agonist ivuxolimab in advanced cancers. Study context: A male proportion of 82.7% was recorded, with mean age approximately 57 years and range 23 to 79. Study-wide results and limits: At 0.1 to 3.0 mg/kg and by week 6, clonal expansion occurred in CD4+ and CD8+ blood T cells.

J was trimmed by 4 bases and V by 8 bases; bases with no gene match: 8. This CDR3 is 14 amino acids long. CDR1 is SGHAT, CDR2 FQDESV, per germline (reference sequence). This sequence was found in an adult with an advanced solid tumor such as melanoma, head and neck, liver or kidney cancer. This material consisted of CD4+ or CD8+ T cells sorted from blood, taken in a trial of the OX40 agonist ivuxolimab. This rearrangement joins TRBV11-1 to TRBJ2-3, with 8 bases aligning to TRBD2. The CDR3: CASASGRGADTQYF. The CDR3 DNA reads TGTGCCAGCGCGAGCGGGCGGGGGGCAGATACGCAGTATTTT.